The 25 T cell receptor beta chains presented below share a single source sample, sequenced in a study of CD8+ T cells in alopecia areata. Extracted from the samples, RNA was reverse transcribed into cDNA to serve as the sequencing template. Data came from immunoSEQ multiplex PCR; TCRdb stores just in-frame clones and leaves some out. The sample lists 50,000 to 70,000 clones; around 47% were seen once. The sequenced sample was NKG2D-low CD8+ T cells sorted from blood. Receptors originate from a human donor with alopecia areata.

This chain links TRBV28 with TRBJ2-3; 11 positions agree with TRBD2. CDR1 is MDHEN, CDR2 SYDVKM, per germline. The CDR3 has 15 amino acids. With V trimmed by 2 bases and J by 4 bases, 2 bases remained unmatched. This CDR3 is CASSLLAGGADTQYF. Here the CDR3 DNA reads TGTGCCAGCAGTTTACTAGCGGGGGGAGCAGATACGCAGTATTTT.

V gene TRBV4-1 combines with J gene TRBJ2-7; perhaps TRBD2 as D (5 bases). The CDR3 covers 16 residues. Germline CDR1 MGHRA, CDR2 YSYEKL. V was clipped by 0 bases and J by 4 bases, with 16 bases between them. The DNA for the CDR3 is TGCGCCAGCAGCCAAGAAGGGCCGGGTTCGGGGTACGAGCAGTACTTC. It translates to CASSQEGPGSGYEQYF.

This rearrangement joins TRBV4-3 to TRBJ2-1; D is possibly TRBD2 (6 bases). The CDR3 has 17 amino acids. V lost 4 bases and J lost 3, with 19 bases in between. CDR1 is LGHNA and CDR2 is YSLEER in the germline V gene. CDR3 nucleotide sequence: TGCGCCAGCAGCCGGGGGGACGGGACCGGATTCTACAATGAGCAGTTCTTC. Protein: CASSRGDGTGFYNEQFF.

Ten or more counts support this clone. The J gene is TRBJ2-1, the V gene TRBV7-3; TRBD2 aligns across 9 bases. V dropped 5 bases and J dropped 9; count of bases not matched to a gene: 14. Germline V CDR1 and CDR2: SGHTA, FQGTGA. The CDR3 spans 16 residues. The CDR3 nucleotides read TGTGCCAGCAGCCCGGCGGGTAGCGGGAGAGGGGGTGAGCAGTTCTTC. It yields the protein CASSPAGSGRGGEQFF.

In DNA, the CDR3 is TGTGCCAGCAGCCAAGACGGCAGGGGGCCGAACACTGAAGCTTTCTTT. Translating gives CASSQDGRGPNTEAFF. The chain has TRBV4-2 and TRBJ1-1, with 8 bases identical to TRBD1. Germline V lookup: CDR1 LGHNA, CDR2 YNFKEQ. V shed 0 bases and J 1 base; nucleotides not matched to a gene: 4. There are 16 residues in the CDR3.

This rearrangement joins TRBV4-3 to TRBJ2-1, with 12 nucleotides matching TRBD2. With 1 base clipped from V and 7 bases from J, the junction kept 8 bases outside the gene matches. The CDR3 length is 17 residues. Germline-derived CDR1 and CDR2 are LGHNA and YSLEER. CDR3 region: CASSQVLAGGLGNEQFF. CDR3 DNA sequence: TGCGCCAGCAGCCAAGTCCTAGCGGGAGGGCTGGGGAATGAGCAGTTCTTC.

This chain links TRBV29-1 with TRBJ1-1, with D possibly TRBD1 on 6 matching bases. V lost 6 bases to trimming and J lost 1 base, with 15 bases between them. CDR3 size: 14 residues. Per germline, CDR1 SQVTM and CDR2 ANQGSEA. The DNA for the CDR3 is TGCAGCGTGGCGTCGGACAGCTCGAACACTGAAGCTTTCTTT. Encoded protein: CSVASDSSNTEAFF. Based on the CDR3 plus reference TRBV29-1 and TRBJ1-1, the full variable domain is SAVISQKPSRDICQRGTSLTIQCQVDSQVTMMFWYRQQPGQSLTLIATANQGSEATYESGFVIDKFPISRPNLTFSTLTVSNMSPEDSSIYLCSVASDSSNTEAFFGQGTRLTVV.

CDR3 amino acids: CASSQAQGTISYTF. Here the CDR3 DNA reads TGCGCCAGCAGCCAAGCCCAGGGAACAATCAGCTACACCTTC. The rearrangement joins TRBV4-3 to TRBJ1-2, with D perhaps matching TRBD1 (5 bases). Trimming left V 1 base short and J 9 bases short, with 15 bases between. Germline values: CDR1 LGHNA, CDR2 YSLEER. This CDR3 has 14 amino acids.

The DNA for the CDR3 is TGCGCCAGCAGCTTAGGGACTAGCGGGAATAATGAGCAGTTCTTC. Translated: CASSLGTSGNNEQFF. The chain uses TRBV5-1 and TRBJ2-1, with 13 bases fitting TRBD2. CDR3 size: 15 residues. Germline CDR1 and CDR2: SGHRS and YFSETQ. The junction had 3 bases not matched to a gene; V was cut back by 2 bases and J by 7 bases.

The V and J genes are TRBV4-1 and TRBJ1-6; TRBD1 aligns across 11 bases. This CDR3 is built from 15 residues. CDR1 is MGHRA, CDR2 YSYEKL, per germline. The V and J ends lost 3 bases and 7 bases, in that order; junction bases with no gene match: 2. In nucleotides, the CDR3 is TGCGCCAGCAGCCACGGACAGGGGGCCAATTCACCCCTCCACTTT. Protein product: CASSHGQGANSPLHF.

The gene calls are TRBV29-1 and TRBJ2-1, with D maybe TRBD2 (6 bases). Germline V gives CDR1 SQVTM, CDR2 ANQGSEA. This CDR3 contains 15 residues. Trimming removed 4 bases at V and 2 bases at J, with 15 bases between. The CDR3, as DNA: TGCAGCGTTGGCCCGGGGGTCCCCCCCTACAATGAGCAGTTCTTC. It is translated as CSVGPGVPPYNEQFF.

The table lists this clone with a few counts. The rearrangement uses TRBV4-1 and TRBJ2-3, with 7 bases fitting TRBD1. This CDR3 region has 16 residues. Trimming took 0 bases from V and 2 from J; bases not matched to a gene: 5. Germline assignment: CDR1 MGHRA and CDR2 YSYEKL. CDR3 loop: CASSQEGQDHTDTQYF. The CDR3 region has the DNA TGCGCCAGCAGCCAAGAAGGACAGGACCACACAGATACGCAGTATTTT.

This chain uses TRBV6-5 with TRBJ2-7, with TRBD2 as a possible D gene (6 bases). The CDR3 is 13 amino acids. Germline lookup yields CDR1 MNHEY and CDR2 SVGAGI. V lost 2 bases and J 4 bases, leaving 9 bases between the germline ends. CDR3 in DNA: TGTGCCAGCAGTTACGGGACTTCGTACGAGCAGTACTTC. This gives the protein CASSYGTSYEQYF.

The chain carries TRBV2 and TRBJ1-5; no clear D gene. This CDR3 has 13 residues. Germline V gene sequence: CDR1 SNHLY, CDR2 FYNNEI. Trimming cost V 0 bases and J 4 bases, with 4 bases left between them. DNA of the CDR3: TGTGCCAGCAGTGAAGCAGGAAATCAGCCCCAGCATTTT. Encoded protein: CASSEAGNQPQHF.

This clone has only a few counts. This chain joins TRBV7-9 and TRBJ2-1; TRBD2 matches at 10 bases. The CDR3 is made up of 16 amino acids. V lost 5 bases to trimming and J lost 8 bases; unmatched junction nucleotides: 12. The germline V gene encodes CDR1 SEHNR and CDR2 FQNEAQ (reference sequence). CDR3 nucleotides: TGTGCCAGCAGCCCGCCTGGTAGCGGGGGGACCCATGAGCAGTTCTTC. It translates to CASSPPGSGGTHEQFF.

This clone was seen only once. V and J are TRBV7-2 and TRBJ2-7; TRBD1 matches 8 bases. This CDR3 is 16 amino acids long. The germline V gene has CDR1 SGHTA and CDR2 FQGNSA. The V and J ends lost 3 bases and 4 bases, in that order; junction bases with no gene match: 11. The CDR3: CASSFRTGPPGYEQYF. The CDR3 DNA sequence: TGTGCCAGCAGCTTCAGGACAGGGCCGCCAGGGTACGAGCAGTACTTC. Combining the CDR3 with reference TRBV7-2 and TRBJ2-7 gives the whole variable domain GAGVSQSPSNKVTEKGKDVELRCDPISGHTALYWYRQSLGQGLEFLIYFQGNSAPDKSGLPSDRFSAERTGGSVSTLTIQRTQQEDSAVYLCASSFRTGPPGYEQYFGPGTRLTVT.

This clone was seen a handful of times. V is TRBV4-2 and J is TRBJ2-3; D call uncertain. V gave up 0 bases and J gave up 7 bases, with 17 bases separating them. The CDR3 consists of 16 residues. Looked up from germline, CDR1 is LGHNA and CDR2 is YNFKEQ. CDR3 sequence (DNA): TGTGCCAGCAGCCAAGAAAGCCTCTACCTGGCAAATACGCAGTATTTT. Amino acid sequence: CASSQESLYLANTQYF.

The chain combines TRBV29-1 with TRBJ1-1, with 8 bases that match TRBD1. The CDR3 extends over 15 amino acids. Germline CDR1 reads SQVTM; CDR2 reads ANQGSEA. The V segment lost 3 bases and the J segment 1 base; nucleotides outside the gene matches: 7. As DNA, the CDR3 is TGCAGCGTTGAGTGGGACAGGTTGTCGAACACTGAAGCTTTCTTT. It translates to CSVEWDRLSNTEAFF.

The chain links TRBV4-2 to TRBJ2-7; TRBD2 aligns across 14 bases. This CDR3 comprises 15 residues. Germline V gene data show CDR1 as LGHNA and CDR2 as YNFKEQ. Trimming took 5 bases from V and 1 from J; bases not matched to a gene: 1. CDR3 protein: CASSGTSGSSYEQYF. The CDR3 DNA is TGTGCCAGCAGCGGGACTAGCGGGAGTTCCTACGAGCAGTACTTC.

Only a few counts were recorded for this clone. The chain links TRBV2 to TRBJ2-7; D call uncertain. The germline V gene has CDR1 SNHLY and CDR2 FYNNEI. Trimming left V 7 bases short and J 6 bases short, with 16 bases between. The CDR3 is made up of 13 amino acids. CDR3 region: CASIGHSTREQYF. The CDR3 nucleotides are TGTGCCAGCATCGGGCACTCGACGCGCGAGCAGTACTTC.

The chain combines TRBV11-2 with TRBJ2-2; 11 bases map to TRBD2. The germline V gene has CDR1 SGHAT and CDR2 FQNNGV. The CDR3 runs to 17 residues. The ends lost 5 bases at V and 0 bases at J; junction bases unmatched: 5. CDR3 sequence reads: CASSLHSGGANTGELFF. CDR3 nucleotide sequence: TGTGCCAGCAGCCTCCATAGCGGGGGGGCGAACACCGGGGAGCTGTTTTTT.

The chain carries TRBV7-9 and TRBJ1-1; 7 bases line up with TRBD1. V was clipped by 5 bases and J by 5 bases; unmatched bases: 2. The germline V gene has CDR1 SEHNR and CDR2 FQNEAQ (reference sequence). This CDR3 comprises 12 residues. The CDR3 DNA sequence: TGTGCCAGCAGCAGGACAGGTACTGAAGCTTTCTTT. Its protein is CASSRTGTEAFF.

The genes are TRBV6-1 and TRBJ1-1; 9 nucleotides align to TRBD1. The CDR3 runs to 16 residues. The trim removed 4 bases at V and 4 bases at J, leaving 10 bases unmatched. Per germline, CDR1 MNHNS and CDR2 SASEGT. CDR3 protein: CASSAHRDRARTEAFF. DNA for the CDR3: TGTGCCAGCAGTGCCCATAGGGACAGGGCGCGCACTGAAGCTTTCTTT.

This clone was seen a handful of times. V usage is TRBV7-9 and J usage is TRBJ2-5, with TRBD2 identical over 10 bases. The CDR3 contains 13 residues. Germline CDR1 and CDR2: SEHNR and FQNEAQ (reference sequence). V trimming: 8 bases; J trimming: 3 bases; junction bases outside the gene matches: 3. CDR3 sequence reads: CASALAGEETQYF. The CDR3 region has the DNA TGTGCCAGCGCCCTAGCGGGAGAAGAGACCCAGTACTTC.

The V and J genes are TRBV27 and TRBJ1-5, with D uncertain. Per the germline V gene, CDR1 is MNHEY and CDR2 is SMNVEV (reference sequence). The ends were cut back, 4 bases at V and 4 bases at J, with 5 bases in the middle. The CDR3 has 12 amino acids. CDR3 amino acids: CASSSPNQPQHF. The CDR3 bases are TGTGCCAGCAGTTCCCCTAATCAGCCCCAGCATTTT.